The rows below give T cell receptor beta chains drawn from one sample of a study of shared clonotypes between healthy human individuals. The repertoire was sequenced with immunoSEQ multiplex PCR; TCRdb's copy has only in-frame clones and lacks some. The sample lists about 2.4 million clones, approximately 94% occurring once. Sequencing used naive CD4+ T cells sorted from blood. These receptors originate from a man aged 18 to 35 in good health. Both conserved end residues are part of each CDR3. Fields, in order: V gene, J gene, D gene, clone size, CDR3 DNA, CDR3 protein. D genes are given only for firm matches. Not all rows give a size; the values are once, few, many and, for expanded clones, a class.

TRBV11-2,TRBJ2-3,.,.,TGTGCCAGCAGCTTAGTATCAGGGGGGGATACGCAGTATTTT,CASSLVSGGDTQYF
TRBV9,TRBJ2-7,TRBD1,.,TGTGCCAGCAGCCGACAGGGTTTAGGCTACGAGCAGTACTTC,CASSRQGLGYEQYF
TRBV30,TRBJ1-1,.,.,TGTGCCTGGAGTGTACTTCGGGGGGGGACTGAAGCTTTCTTT,CAWSVLRGGTEAFF
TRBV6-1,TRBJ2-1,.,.,TGTGCCAGCACCGGAGGGGCCTACAATGAGCAGTTCTTC,CASTGGAYNEQFF
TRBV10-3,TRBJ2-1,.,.,TGTGCCATCAGTGGAACTATATACAATGAGCAGTTCTTC,CAISGTIYNEQFF
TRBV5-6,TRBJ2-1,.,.,TGTGCCAGCAGCCTCGGAGGGGCGGTTAATGAGCAGTTCTTC,CASSLGGAVNEQFF
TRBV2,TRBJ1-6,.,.,TGTGCCAGCAGTGATAAGGGGGGGCGAATTCATTCACCCCTCCACTTT,CASSDKGGRIHSPLHF
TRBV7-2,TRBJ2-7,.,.,TGTGCCAGCACCCAGTCCAGAAGCTCCTACGAGCAGTACTTC,CASTQSRSSYEQYF
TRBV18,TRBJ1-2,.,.,TGTGCCAGCTCACCACCGACTACGTTAGCTAACTATGGCTACACCTTC,CASSPPTTLANYGYTF
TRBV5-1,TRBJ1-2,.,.,TGCGCCAGCAGCGTCGAGGGGTCGGGCTATGGCTACACCTTC,CASSVEGSGYGYTF
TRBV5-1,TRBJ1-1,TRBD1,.,TGCGCCAGCAGCCAGGGACAGGTTGGGGAAGCTTTCTTT,CASSQGQVGEAFF
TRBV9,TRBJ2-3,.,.,TGTGCCAGCAGCGTAGATGAGGGAAGCACAGATACGCAGTATTTT,CASSVDEGSTDTQYF
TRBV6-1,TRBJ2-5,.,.,TGTGCCAGCAGTGAAAAGCTCAACCGGGGGGAGACCCAGTACTTC,CASSEKLNRGETQYF
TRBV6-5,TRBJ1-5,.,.,TGTGCCAGCAAAGGAGGCGGAAATCAGCCCCAGCATTTT,CASKGGGNQPQHF
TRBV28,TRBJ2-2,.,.,TGTGCCAGCATGTTGGGGGGCCCGGGCGGGGAGCTGTTTTTT,CASMLGGPGGELFF
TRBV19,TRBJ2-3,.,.,TGTGCCAGTAGTCGCGGGGATACGCAGTATTTT,CASSRGDTQYF
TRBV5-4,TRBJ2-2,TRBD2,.,TGTGCCAGCAGCATGCCCGGGACTACGACGACCGGGGAGCTGTTTTTT,CASSMPGTTTTGELFF
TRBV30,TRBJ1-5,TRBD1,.,TGTGCCTGGAGTACGGGACAGGGGATCAATCAGCCCCAGCATTTT,CAWSTGQGINQPQHF
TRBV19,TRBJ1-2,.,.,TGTGCCAGTAGGGGCGACAGGCCTGGCTACACCTTC,CASRGDRPGYTF
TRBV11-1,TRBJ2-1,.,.,TGTGCCAGCAGCTTAGGAGATCATGAGCAGTTCTTC,CASSLGDHEQFF
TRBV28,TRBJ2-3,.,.,TGTGCCAGCACTTATGACCGTACGCAGTATTTT,CASTYDRTQYF
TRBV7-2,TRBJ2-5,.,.,TGTGCCAGCAGCTTAGGGTGGAGCGGAGTTGGGGAGACCCAGTACTTC,CASSLGWSGVGETQYF
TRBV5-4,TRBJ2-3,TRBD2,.,TGTGCCAGCAGCTTGGATCTTGCTAGCGGGACCACAGATACGCAGTATTTT,CASSLDLASGTTDTQYF
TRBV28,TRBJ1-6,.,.,TGTGCCAGCAGGGCACAACGCGGGACGGCAGATAATTCACCCCTCCACTTT,CASRAQRGTADNSPLHF
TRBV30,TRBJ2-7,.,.,TGTGCCTGGACCAAGGTCAGGGGCTCCAACGAGCAGTACTTC,CAWTKVRGSNEQYF
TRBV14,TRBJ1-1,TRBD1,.,TGTGCCAGCAGCCAAGATGCCGGGACAGGGGGCACTGAAGCTTTCTTT,CASSQDAGTGGTEAFF
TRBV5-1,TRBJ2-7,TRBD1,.,TGCGCCAGCAGCTTGCGGGGACAGGGATCCTACGAGCAGTACTTC,CASSLRGQGSYEQYF
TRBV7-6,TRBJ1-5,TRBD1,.,TGTGCCAGCAGCGGTAGGACAGGGCTCCAGCATTTT,CASSGRTGLQHF
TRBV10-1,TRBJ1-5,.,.,TGCGCCAGCAGTGTCCAGGGACGGCTCAATCAGCCCCAGCATTTT,CASSVQGRLNQPQHF
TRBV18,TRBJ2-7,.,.,TGTGCCAGCTCACCAGAGGGACACGGGCAGTACTTC,CASSPEGHGQYF
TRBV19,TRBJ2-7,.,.,TGTGCCAGTAGTATTTCACGGATCACCATGTACGAGCAGTACTTC,CASSISRITMYEQYF
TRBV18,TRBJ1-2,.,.,TGTGCCAGCTCACTGGACAGATTCTACTATGGCTACACCTTC,CASSLDRFYYGYTF
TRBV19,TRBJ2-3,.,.,TGTGCCAGTACCGGGAGCGAGACGCAGTATTTT,CASTGSETQYF
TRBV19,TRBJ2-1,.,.,TGTGCCAGTAGTATTAGGATTTACAATGAGCAGTTCTTC,CASSIRIYNEQFF
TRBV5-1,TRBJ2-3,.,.,TGCGCCAGCAGCTTGGCGGCAAACACAGATACGCAGTATTTT,CASSLAANTDTQYF
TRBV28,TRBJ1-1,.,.,TGTGCCAGCGACTCCATTGGGGGGGGATCCACTGAAGCTTTCTTT,CASDSIGGGSTEAFF
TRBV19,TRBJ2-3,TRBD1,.,TGTGCCAGTAACAGGGGGGACACAGATACGCAGTATTTT,CASNRGDTDTQYF
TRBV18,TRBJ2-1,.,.,TGTGCCAGCTCACCAAATTTTTATTGGGACCGAGGCAATGAGCAGTTCTTC,CASSPNFYWDRGNEQFF
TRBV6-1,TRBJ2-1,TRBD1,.,TGTGCCAGCACCACTCGGACAGGGAACTGGAATGAGCAGTTCTTC,CASTTRTGNWNEQFF
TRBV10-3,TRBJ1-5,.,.,TGTGCCATCAGTGATCTGGGTTCGGGTCAGCCCCAGCATTTT,CAISDLGSGQPQHF
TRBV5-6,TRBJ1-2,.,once,TGTGCCAGCAGCTTGTTCGCCTATGGCTACACCTTC,CASSLFAYGYTF
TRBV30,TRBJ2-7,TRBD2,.,TGTGCCTGGAGTAAGGAAGCGGGGAACTACGAGCAGTACTTC,CAWSKEAGNYEQYF
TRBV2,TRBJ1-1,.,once,TGTGCCAGCAGTAGTCGAACAGGGAGAACTGAAGCTTTCTTT,CASSSRTGRTEAFF
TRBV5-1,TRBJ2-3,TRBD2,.,TGCGCCAGCAGCGTCCGACTAGCGGGGGGGCGAGATACGCAGTATTTT,CASSVRLAGGRDTQYF
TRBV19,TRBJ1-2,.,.,TGTGCCAGTAGTAGAGGGCCGGGTATTAACTATGGCTACACCTTC,CASSRGPGINYGYTF
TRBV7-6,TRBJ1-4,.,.,TGTGCCAGCAGCTTAGCCCAGGGGACTAATGAAAAACTGTTTTTT,CASSLAQGTNEKLFF
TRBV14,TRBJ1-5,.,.,TGTGCCAGCAGCCACCTCGCAGTGTCCAATCAGCCCCAGCATTTT,CASSHLAVSNQPQHF
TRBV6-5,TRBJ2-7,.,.,TGTGCCAGCAGTTGGTCGGACCTGACGAGCTCCTACGAGCAGTACTTC,CASSWSDLTSSYEQYF
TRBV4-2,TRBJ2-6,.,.,TGTGCCAGCAGCATACGTGCCAAAGGTTACAAAAGTCGGGCCAACGTCCTGACTTTC,CASSIRAKGYKSRANVLTF
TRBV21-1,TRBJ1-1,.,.,TGTGCCACCTATTTCGCGGGGAACACTGAAGCTTTCTTT,CATYFAGNTEAFF
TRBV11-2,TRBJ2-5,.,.,TGTGCCAGCAGCACTGGGGGGGAGACCCAGTACTTC,CASSTGGETQYF
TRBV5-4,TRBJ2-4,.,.,TGTGCCAGCAGTTCCGGGGCAGGAGACATTCAGTACTTC,CASSSGAGDIQYF
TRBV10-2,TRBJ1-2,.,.,TGCGCCGCAAGGGGAAAAGGTGGCTACACCTTC,CAARGKGGYTF
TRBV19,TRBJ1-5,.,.,TGTGCCAGTAGTATGTTGCCAGGGGTAAATCAGCCCCAGCATTTT,CASSMLPGVNQPQHF
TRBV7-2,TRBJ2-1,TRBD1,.,TGTGCCAGCAGCTTAGAGGGCAGGGGGCCCTTCAGCTCCTACAATGAGCAGTTCTTC,CASSLEGRGPFSSYNEQFF